What follows are 19 T cell receptor beta chains derived from one specimen sequenced in a study of PD-L1 blockade in urothelial cancer. Only in-frame clones appear in the TCRdb table, and some are missing; sequencing was by immunoSEQ multiplex PCR. The sample holds fewer than 45,000 clones; around 83% are singletons and the top ten take roughly a sixth. The sequencing here drew on PBMCs, taken around atezolizumab (anti-PD-L1) treatment. Source of these receptors: a man in his 60s with urothelial cancer.

This rearrangement joins TRBV28 to TRBJ2-2, with D perhaps TRBD1 (5 bases). Germline-derived CDR1 and CDR2 are MDHEN and SYDVKM. CDR3 size: 19 residues. Trimming removed 4 bases from V and 2 bases from J, with 23 bases in between. The CDR3 DNA is TGTGCCAGCAGTTCCGAGGCCCTGACAGATTTTATTAACACCGGGGAGCTGTTTTTT. Translating it yields CASSSEALTDFINTGELFF.

The chain links TRBV5-4 to TRBJ2-2; 8 nucleotides line up with TRBD2. Germline assignment: CDR1 SGHNT and CDR2 YYREEE (reference sequence). The V segment lost 4 bases and the J segment 4 bases; nucleotides outside the gene matches: 9. The CDR3 contains 16 residues. The CDR3 spells CASSPGGQDPTGELFF. The CDR3 DNA is TGTGCCAGCAGCCCGGGGGGGCAGGACCCCACCGGGGAGCTGTTTTTT.

The rearrangement links TRBV5-1 to TRBJ1-2; D remains ambiguous. The ends were cut back, 1 base at V and 6 bases at J, with 10 bases in the middle. Per the germline V gene, CDR1 is SGHRS and CDR2 is YFSETQ. The CDR3 length is 13 residues. Written as DNA, the CDR3 is TGCGCCAGCAGCTTGTCCGGGAGTGATGGCTACACCTTC. Translation gives CASSLSGSDGYTF.

This rearrangement joins TRBV10-1 to TRBJ2-7; D may be TRBD2 (6 bases). Germline-derived CDR1 and CDR2 are WNHNN and SYGVQD (reference sequence). Trimming removed 1 base from V and 2 bases from J, with 12 bases in between. The CDR3 consists of 15 residues. The CDR3 DNA reads TGCGCCAGCAGTGAGTATTCGGGGAGGACCTACGAGCAGTACTTC. It codes for CASSEYSGRTYEQYF.

The chain joins TRBV5-1 to TRBJ2-3; perhaps TRBD2 as D (5 bases). Germline V lookup: CDR1 SGHRS, CDR2 YFSETQ. CDR3 size: 16 residues. V lost 0 bases and J 2 bases, leaving 13 bases between the germline ends. The CDR3 nucleotides read TGCGCCAGCAGCTTGGGCTCAACGACTAACACAGATACGCAGTATTTT. Amino acids: CASSLGSTTNTDTQYF.

V is TRBV9 and J is TRBJ2-7; perhaps TRBD1 as D (5 bases). CDR3 length equals 15 residues. Deletions cut 4 bases from V and 2 bases from J, with 16 bases between. Germline CDR1 is SGDLS and CDR2 is YYNGEE. The CDR3 is CASSPDSYLTYEQYF. The CDR3, as DNA: TGTGCCAGCAGCCCTGACAGTTATTTGACCTACGAGCAGTACTTC.

The CDR3 spells CASSVTAGTSGAREQFF. The CDR3 nucleotides are TGCGCCAGCAGCGTAACTGCCGGGACTAGCGGGGCTCGTGAGCAGTTCTTC. This chain links TRBV5-1 with TRBJ2-1, with 13 bases lining up with TRBD2. CDR1 and CDR2 (germline): SGHRS, YFSETQ. Trimming took 4 bases from V and 9 from J; bases not matched to a gene: 13. The CDR3 is made up of 17 amino acids. Full variable domain (outside the CDR3, taken from reference TRBV5-1 and TRBJ2-1): KAGVTQTPRYLIKTRGQQVTLSCSPISGHRSVSWYQQTPGQGLQFLFEYFSETQRNKGNFPGRFSGRQFSNSRSEMNVSTLELGDSALYLCASSVTAGTSGAREQFFGPGTRLTVL.

This clone occurred a few times. The chain has TRBV5-1 and TRBJ2-5; D gene uncertain. The CDR3 contains 11 residues. Per the germline V gene, CDR1 is SGHRS and CDR2 is YFSETQ. Trimming took 2 bases from V and 6 from J, leaving 5 bases between them. CDR3 in DNA: TGCGCCAGCAGCTTTGACAAGACCCAGTACTTC. Protein product: CASSFDKTQYF.

This clone was detected once. The CDR3 protein is CASRNFKEGLEAFF. As DNA, the CDR3 is TGCGCCAGCAGGAACTTTAAGGAGGGGCTTGAAGCTTTCTTT. The V gene is TRBV5-1, the J gene TRBJ1-1, with D tentatively TRBD1 (5 bases). The germline V gene encodes CDR1 SGHRS and CDR2 YFSETQ. The CDR3 runs 14 residues. The V gene lost 5 bases and the J gene lost 7 bases, with 18 bases spanning the gap.

This chain connects TRBV29-1 to TRBJ2-1, with TRBD1 matching over 8 bases. The CDR3 length is 13 residues. J was trimmed by 8 bases and V by 4 bases; bases with no gene match: 7. CDR1 and CDR2 from the germline V gene are SQVTM and ANQGSEA. CDR3 DNA sequence: TGCAGCGTTGTGCCAGGGGGCCGATATGAGCAGTTCTTC. It is translated as CSVVPGGRYEQFF.

The gene calls are TRBV2 and TRBJ2-4; possibly TRBD1 for D (6 bases). V was shortened by 8 bases and J by 12 bases, with 14 bases between the two germline ends. CDR1 SNHLY and CDR2 FYNNEI come from the germline V gene. The CDR3 runs 11 residues. CDR3 region: CASLDRRDQYF. As DNA, the CDR3 is TGTGCCAGCCTGGACAGAAGGGATCAGTACTTC.

The CDR3, as DNA: TGTGCCAGCAGCCAAGCCAGGACAGGGTTTGAAGCTTTCTTT. Translation: CASSQARTGFEAFF. This sequence joins TRBV4-2 and TRBJ1-1; 8 bases line up with TRBD1. After removal of 1 base from V and 7 bases from J, the junction contained 5 bases not matched to a gene. Germline V gives CDR1 LGHNA, CDR2 YNFKEQ. This CDR3 region has 14 residues.

The rearrangement links TRBV9 to TRBJ2-3, with 10 bases identical to TRBD2. The CDR3 runs to 15 residues. CDR1 SGDLS and CDR2 YYNGEE come from the germline V gene. V was clipped by 5 bases and J by 3 bases; unmatched bases: 6. CDR3 in DNA: TGTGCCAGCAGGCGAAGCGGGGGGGCAACAGATACGCAGTATTTT. It codes for CASRRSGGATDTQYF.

The chain couples TRBV29-1 to TRBJ2-2, with 11 bases identical to TRBD1. CDR1 and CDR2 from the germline V gene are SQVTM and ANQGSEA. The CDR3 is 14 amino acids. The junction had 8 bases not matched to a gene; V was cut back by 7 bases and J by 7 bases. The CDR3 is CSGRTGGAGGELFF. In DNA form, the CDR3 reads TGCAGCGGCCGGACAGGGGGCGCTGGCGGGGAGCTGTTTTTT.

There are a few counts of this clone. The chain uses TRBV6-1 and TRBJ1-5, with 8 bases fitting TRBD1. Germline assignment: CDR1 MNHNS and CDR2 SASEGT. Trimming cost V 5 bases and J 4 bases; bases outside gene matches: 7. The CDR3 extends over 15 amino acids. In DNA, the CDR3 is TGTGCCAGCAGTTTAGGACAGGGTCAGAATCAGCCCCAGCATTTT. Translated: CASSLGQGQNQPQHF.

The rearrangement uses TRBV9 and TRBJ1-2, with a tentative D call TRBD1 (5 bases). V shed 4 bases and J shed 9 bases, with 10 bases lying between them. CDR3 length: 11 residues. CDR1 SGDLS and CDR2 YYNGEE come from the germline V gene. Here the CDR3 DNA reads TGTGCCAGCAGCTCCACAGGTCGCTACACCTTC. Its protein is CASSSTGRYTF.

This clone was observed a single time. The V and J genes are TRBV5-1 and TRBJ2-1; D is undetermined. The CDR3 is 16 residues long. V was shortened by 2 bases and J by 0 bases, with 12 bases between the two germline ends. Germline V gene lookup returns CDR1 SGHRS and CDR2 YFSETQ. The CDR3 region is CASSLEAESSYNEQFF. CDR3 coding DNA: TGCGCCAGCAGCTTAGAGGCGGAAAGCTCCTACAATGAGCAGTTCTTC. The complete variable domain, with remaining parts taken from reference TRBV5-1 and TRBJ2-1, reads KAGVTQTPRYLIKTRGQQVTLSCSPISGHRSVSWYQQTPGQGLQFLFEYFSETQRNKGNFPGRFSGRQFSNSRSEMNVSTLELGDSALYLCASSLEAESSYNEQFFGPGTRLTVL.

The V call is TRBV9, the J call TRBJ2-7; 9 bases agree with TRBD2. Germline V gene data show CDR1 as SGDLS and CDR2 as YYNGEE. With 4 bases clipped from V and 0 bases from J, the junction kept 8 bases outside the gene matches. The CDR3 consists of 16 residues. CDR3 bases: TGTGCCAGCAGCCGTCATAGCGGGGGAAGCTCCTACGAGCAGTACTTC. It is translated as CASSRHSGGSSYEQYF.

The V and J genes are TRBV2 and TRBJ1-2, with 9 bases fitting TRBD1. In germline, CDR1 is SNHLY, CDR2 FYNNEI. Losses at the gene ends were 9 bases for V and 2 bases for J; bases not matched to a gene: 4. This CDR3 has 13 residues. The CDR3 loop reads CARTGTGNYGYTF. In DNA, the CDR3 is TGTGCCAGGACCGGGACAGGGAACTATGGCTACACCTTC. The full variable domain, completed using reference TRBV2 and TRBJ1-2, is EPEVTQTPSHQVTQMGQEVILRCVPISNHLYFYWYRQILGQKVEFLVSFYNNEISEKSEIFDDQFSVERPDGSNFTLKIRSTKLEDSAMYFCARTGTGNYGYTFGSGTRLTVV.